These 11 T cell receptor beta chains were all obtained from the same sample, sequenced in a study of Graves' ophthalmopathy and Graves' hyperthyroidism. From RNA, the CDR3 regions of TCR beta chains were amplified and sequenced. Scientists carried out first-round RT-PCR using HTBI primers and then a second-round multiplex PCR. TCRdb analysed the multiplex PCR reads with MiXCR anew, one entry per CDR3 protein. This table holds about 700,000 distinct CDR3 sequences, around 40% found once. The sequencing input was peripheral blood. Receptors originate from an adult man with Graves' ophthalmopathy.

This clonotype was picked up a small number of times. The chain joins TRBV19 to TRBJ2-7, with D perhaps matching TRBD1 (5 bases). From germline, CDR1 is LNHDA and CDR2 SQIVND (reference sequence). Between the trimmed V and J ends, which lost 0 bases and 0 bases, there was a span of 12 bases. The CDR3 extends over 16 amino acids. The CDR3 is CASSIEAGLTSYEQYF. As DNA, the CDR3 is TGTGCCAGTAGTATAGAAGCAGGGCTGACCTCCTACGAGCAGTACTTC.

This sequence joins TRBV7-4 and TRBJ2-7; 9 nucleotides agree with TRBD1. Per germline, CDR1 SGHVT and CDR2 SQSDAQ. The CDR3 has 16 residues. The chain's CDR3 is CASSFGAEDRGYEQHV. CDR3 in DNA: TGTGCCAGCAGCTTTGGGGCCGAGGACAGGGGTTACGAGCAGCACGTC.

This clonotype was seen a few times. The chain carries TRBV2 and TRBJ1-2, with D tentatively TRBD1 (6 bases). Trimming took 8 bases from V and 3 from J, leaving 16 bases between them. Germline V lookup: CDR1 SNHLY, CDR2 FYNNEI. This CDR3 contains 14 residues. The CDR3 loop reads CASRIEQGHYGYTF. The CDR3 region has the DNA TGTGCCAGCCGAATTGAACAGGGTCACTATGGCTACACCTTC.

V gene TRBV2 combines with J gene TRBJ2-7; D possibly corresponds to TRBD2 (6 bases). CDR3 length equals 13 residues. V lost 11 bases and J lost 0, with 14 bases in between. CDR1 is SNHLY, CDR2 FYNNEI, per germline. The CDR3 protein is CAAGWRGSYEQYF. In DNA, the CDR3 is TGTGCCGCAGGCTGGCGGGGCTCCTACGAGCAGTACTTC.

This clonotype was seen repeatedly, ten times or more. The V and J genes are TRBV7-9 and TRBJ2-6; the D is unclear. V was shortened by 1 base and J by 0 bases, with 19 bases between the two germline ends. From germline, CDR1 is SEHNR and CDR2 FQNEAQ (reference sequence). CDR3 length equals 20 residues. In DNA, the CDR3 is TGTGCCAGCAGCTTAGAGTACGGATGGCAGCCCAGCTCTGGGGCCAACGTCCTGACTTTC. Protein: CASSLEYGWQPSSGANVLTF.

The chain has TRBV14 and TRBJ2-7; TRBD2 matches at 9 bases. V lost 5 bases, J lost 0 bases, and 8 bases stayed unmatched. This CDR3 comprises 16 residues. The germline CDR1 and CDR2 sequences are SGHDN and FVKESK. The CDR3 protein is CASSSRGSGGSYEQYF. CDR3 nucleotides: TGTGCCAGCAGCTCCCGGGGTAGCGGGGGCTCCTACGAGCAGTACTTC.

Turning to this clonotype: A junction end diverges from the germline sequence, so it may reflect a read error. The rearrangement joins TRBV7-9 to TRBJ2-5; D remains ambiguous. Germline values: CDR1 SEHNR, CDR2 FQNEAQ (reference sequence). The CDR3 has 12 amino acids. CDR3 nucleotides: TGTGCCAGCAGTGATCGTGGTGTGACCCAGCACTTC. Protein: CASSDRGVTQHF.

This clonotype was recorded only once. A much larger clone is a single base away; this may be a read error. The chain recombines TRBV2 with TRBJ2-7; D is perhaps TRBD2 (6 bases). Per the germline V gene, CDR1 is SNHLY and CDR2 is FYNNEI. This CDR3 has 13 amino acids. CDR3 sequence (DNA): TGTGCCAGCGGGGGGACCAGCTCCTCCGAGCAGTACTTC. Translated, it gives CASGGTSSSEQYF.

This clonotype has a count of ten or more. The chain employs TRBV10-1 and TRBJ1-1; D not certain. This CDR3 comprises 14 residues. Trimming pared 4 bases from V and 4 bases from J, leaving 13 bases between. Germline CDR1 reads WNHNN; CDR2 reads SYGVQD (reference sequence). The CDR3 sequence is CASSGSGGITEAFF. For the CDR3, the DNA is TGCGCCAGCAGTGGATCAGGCGGAATCACTGAAGCTTTCTTT.

For this clonotype: Germline is not matched at one junction end, which may reflect a read error. This chain links TRBV24-1 with TRBJ1-5; D is perhaps TRBD1 (5 bases). The CDR3 has 14 amino acids. Germline lookup yields CDR1 KGHDR and CDR2 SFDVKD. This chain's CDR3 is CAISEDPDSRPQHF. Here the CDR3 DNA reads TGTGCCATCAGTGAGGACCCCGACAGTAGGCCCCAGCATTTT.

This clonotype was seen only a few times. CDR3 DNA sequence: TGTGCCAGCAGCTTAAACGGGGGCAACACTGAAGCTTTCTTT. This gives the protein CASSLNGGNTEAFF. J is TRBJ1-1 and V is TRBV2; TRBD1 is a possible D gene (6 bases). V lost 6 bases, J lost 2 bases, and 13 bases lay in between. Germline values: CDR1 SNHLY, CDR2 FYNNEI. The CDR3 covers 14 residues.